Ten or more counts support the clone carrying this TCR beta chain. Its antigen is unidentified. This sample is part of a study of T-cell reconstitution after alpha-beta-depleted transplantation in children. The study, taken as a whole, reports: Several hundred expanded graft clones reportedly gave rise to the alpha-beta T cells present about two months after transplant. Newly made T cells mostly supplied T-cell counts and diversity one year after transplant. Some patients' high day-60 TCRbeta diversity was traced to surviving recipient T cells and thymic progenitors.

Construction of the TCRbeta library involved unique molecular identifiers. Each CDR3 protein is one row after TCRdb ran MiXCR on the PCR reads. The sample has about 97,000 distinct CDR3 sequences; 4.5% to 7.5% are singletons. The sequence was collected from a female patient aged 2-9 years who had a stem cell transplant for Fanconi anemia, so the T cells may come from the graft donor. The sequenced sample was PBMCs, mostly from graft donor cells, obtained 60 days after TCRalphabeta/CD19-depleted stem cell transplant.

CDR3 region: CASYNRDNYGYTF. The DNA of the CDR3 is TGCGCCAGCTATAACCGGGATAACTATGGCTACACCTTC. The chain is built from TRBV5-1 and TRBJ1-2; D remains unclear. V lost 7 bases and J lost 1, with 11 bases in between. Germline V gives CDR1 SGHRS, CDR2 YFSETQ. The CDR3 runs to 13 residues.